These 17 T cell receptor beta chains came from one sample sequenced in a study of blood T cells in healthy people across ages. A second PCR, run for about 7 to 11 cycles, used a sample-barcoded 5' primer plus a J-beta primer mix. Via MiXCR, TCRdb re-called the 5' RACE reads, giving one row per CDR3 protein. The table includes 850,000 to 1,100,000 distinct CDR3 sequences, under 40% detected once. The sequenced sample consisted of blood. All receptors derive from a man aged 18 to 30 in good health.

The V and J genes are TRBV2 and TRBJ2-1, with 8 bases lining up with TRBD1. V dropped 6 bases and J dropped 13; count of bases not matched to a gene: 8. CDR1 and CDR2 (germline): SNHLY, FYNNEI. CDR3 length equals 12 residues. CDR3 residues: CASSQDRGLQFF. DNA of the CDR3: TGTGCCAGCAGCCAAGACAGGGGTCTACAGTTCTTC. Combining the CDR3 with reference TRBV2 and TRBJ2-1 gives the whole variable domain EPEVTQTPSHQVTQMGQEVILRCVPISNHLYFYWYRQILGQKVEFLVSFYNNEISEKSEIFDDQFSVERPDGSNFTLKIRSTKLEDSAMYFCASSQDRGLQFFGPGTRLTVL.

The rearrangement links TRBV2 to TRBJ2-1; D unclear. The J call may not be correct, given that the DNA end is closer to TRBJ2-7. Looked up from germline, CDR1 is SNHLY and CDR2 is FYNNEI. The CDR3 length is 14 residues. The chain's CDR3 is CASSSDSSYNEQYF. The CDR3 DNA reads TGTGCCAGCAGTTCGGATAGCTCCTACAATGAGCAGTACTTC.

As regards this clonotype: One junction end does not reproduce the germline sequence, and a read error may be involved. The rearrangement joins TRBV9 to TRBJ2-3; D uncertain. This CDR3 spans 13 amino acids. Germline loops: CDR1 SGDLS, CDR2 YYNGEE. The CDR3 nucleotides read TGTGCCAGCAGCGTAGCAGGTACAGATGCGCAGTATTTT. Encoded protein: CASSVAGTDAQYF. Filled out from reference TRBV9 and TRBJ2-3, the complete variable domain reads DSGVTQTPKHLITATGQRVTLRCSPRSGDLSVYWYQQSLDQGLQFLIQYYNGEERAKGNILERFSAQQFPDLHSELNLSSLELGDSALYFCASSVAGTDAQYFGPGTRLTVL.

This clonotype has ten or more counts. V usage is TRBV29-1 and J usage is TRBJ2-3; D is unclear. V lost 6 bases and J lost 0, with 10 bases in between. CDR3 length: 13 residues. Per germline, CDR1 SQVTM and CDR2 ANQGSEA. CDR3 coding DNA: TGCAGCGTCGTATCGGACAGCACAGATACGCAGTATTTT. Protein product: CSVVSDSTDTQYF.

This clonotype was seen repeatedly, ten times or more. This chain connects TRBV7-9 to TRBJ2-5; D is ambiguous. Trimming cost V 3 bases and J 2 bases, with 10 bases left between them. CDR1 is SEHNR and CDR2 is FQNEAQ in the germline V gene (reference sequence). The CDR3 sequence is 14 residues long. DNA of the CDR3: TGTGCCAGCAGCTTGGGATGGGGACAAGAGACCCAGTACTTC. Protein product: CASSLGWGQETQYF.

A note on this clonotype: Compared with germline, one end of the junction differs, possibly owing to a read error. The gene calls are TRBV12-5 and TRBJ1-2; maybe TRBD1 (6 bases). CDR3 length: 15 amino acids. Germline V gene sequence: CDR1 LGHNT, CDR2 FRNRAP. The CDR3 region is CASSLSTPGAAGYTF. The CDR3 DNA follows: TGTGCTAGTAGTTTGTCCACGCCAGGGGCCGCGGGCTACACCTTC.

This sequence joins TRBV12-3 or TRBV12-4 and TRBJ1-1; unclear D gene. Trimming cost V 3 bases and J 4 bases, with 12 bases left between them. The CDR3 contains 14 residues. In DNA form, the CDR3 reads TGTGCCAGCAGTTTTAGTACAGAGGTCACTGAAGCTTTCTTT. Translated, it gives CASSFSTEVTEAFF.

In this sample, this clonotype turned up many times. The CDR3 here is CSARDNRADYGYTF. In DNA form, the CDR3 reads TGCAGTGCTAGAGATAACAGGGCGGACTATGGCTACACCTTC. The rearrangement links TRBV20-1 to TRBJ1-2; a possible D gene is TRBD1 (6 bases). Per the germline V gene, CDR1 is DFQATT and CDR2 is SNEGSKA (reference sequence). The CDR3 extends over 14 amino acids. The V and J ends lost 0 bases and 3 bases respectively, with 11 bases between them.

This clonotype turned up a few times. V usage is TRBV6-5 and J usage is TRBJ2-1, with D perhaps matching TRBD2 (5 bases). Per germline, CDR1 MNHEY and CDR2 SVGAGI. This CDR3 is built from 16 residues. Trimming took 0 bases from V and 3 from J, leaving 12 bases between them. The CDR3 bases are TGTGCCAGCAGTTACTCGAAAGGGAGAAGCTACAATGAGCAGTTCTTC. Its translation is CASSYSKGRSYNEQFF.

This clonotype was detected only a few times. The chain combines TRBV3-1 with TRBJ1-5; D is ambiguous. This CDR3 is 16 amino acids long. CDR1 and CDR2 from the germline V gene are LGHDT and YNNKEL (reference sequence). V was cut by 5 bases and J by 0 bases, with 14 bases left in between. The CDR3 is CASSYGSGASNQPQHF. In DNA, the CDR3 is TGTGCCAGCAGCTACGGGTCCGGCGCTAGCAATCAGCCCCAGCATTTT.

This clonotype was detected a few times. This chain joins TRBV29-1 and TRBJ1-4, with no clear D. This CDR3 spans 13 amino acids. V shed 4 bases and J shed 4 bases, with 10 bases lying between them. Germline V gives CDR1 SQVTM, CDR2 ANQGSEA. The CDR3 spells CSVAKTINEKLFF. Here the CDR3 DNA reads TGCAGCGTTGCCAAGACAATTAATGAAAAACTGTTTTTT.

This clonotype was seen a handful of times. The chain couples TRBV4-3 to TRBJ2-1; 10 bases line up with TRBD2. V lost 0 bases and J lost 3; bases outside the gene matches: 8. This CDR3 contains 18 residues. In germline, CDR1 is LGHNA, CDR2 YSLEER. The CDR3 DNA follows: TGCGCCAGCAGCCAAGATTCTGGACTAGCGGTGCTCTACAATGAGCAGTTCTTC. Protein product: CASSQDSGLAVLYNEQFF.

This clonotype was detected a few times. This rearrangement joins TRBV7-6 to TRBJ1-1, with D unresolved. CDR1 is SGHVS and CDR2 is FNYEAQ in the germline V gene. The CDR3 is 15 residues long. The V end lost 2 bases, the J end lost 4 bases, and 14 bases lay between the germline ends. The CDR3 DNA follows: TGTGCCAGCAGCTTACAGCTGTCCCGGAGCACTGAAGCTTTCTTT. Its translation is CASSLQLSRSTEAFF.

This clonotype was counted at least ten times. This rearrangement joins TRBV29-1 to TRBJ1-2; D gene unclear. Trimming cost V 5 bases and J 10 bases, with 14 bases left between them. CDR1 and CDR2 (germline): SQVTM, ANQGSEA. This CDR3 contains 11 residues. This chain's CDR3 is CSVPFGGVYTF. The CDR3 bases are TGCAGCGTTCCCTTTGGTGGTGTCTACACCTTC. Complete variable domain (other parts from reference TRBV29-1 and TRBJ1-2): SAVISQKPSRDICQRGTSLTIQCQVDSQVTMMFWYRQQPGQSLTLIATANQGSEATYESGFVIDKFPISRPNLTFSTLTVSNMSPEDSSIYLCSVPFGGVYTFGSGTRLTVV.

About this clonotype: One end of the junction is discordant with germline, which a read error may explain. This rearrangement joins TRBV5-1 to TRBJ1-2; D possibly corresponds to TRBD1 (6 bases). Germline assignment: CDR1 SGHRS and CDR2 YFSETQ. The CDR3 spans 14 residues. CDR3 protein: CASNADSTNSGYTF. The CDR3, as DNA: TGCGCCAGCAATGCGGACAGCACTAACTCTGGCTACACCTTC.

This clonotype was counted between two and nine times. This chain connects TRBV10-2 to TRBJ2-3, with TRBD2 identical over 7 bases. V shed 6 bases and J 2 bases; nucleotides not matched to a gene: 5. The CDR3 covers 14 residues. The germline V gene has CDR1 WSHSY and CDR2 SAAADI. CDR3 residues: CASRVGGVTDTQYF. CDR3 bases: TGCGCCAGCAGGGTGGGGGGGGTCACAGATACGCAGTATTTT.

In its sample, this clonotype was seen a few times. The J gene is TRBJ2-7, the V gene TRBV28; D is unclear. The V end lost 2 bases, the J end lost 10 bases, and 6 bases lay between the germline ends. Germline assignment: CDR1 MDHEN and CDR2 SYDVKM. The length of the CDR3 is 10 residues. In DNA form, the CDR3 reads TGTGCCAGCAGTTTAAGGGTTCAGTACTTC. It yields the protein CASSLRVQYF.